Presented here are 13 T cell receptor beta chains from one specimen sequenced in a study of a mutant IDH1 vaccine in newly diagnosed glioma. For these receptors, no antigen is known. Some clones are missing from TCRdb's copy, which holds only in-frame ones; the method was immunoSEQ multiplex PCR. The profile shows just over 65,000 clones, 84% of them singletons. Time point defined: week 23, last vaccination. Every vaccine dose comprised 300 ug of mutant IDH1 20-mer peptide plus topical imiquimod. Sequenced here: PBMCs, sampled from a glioma patient whose treatment included an IDH1 peptide vaccine. All receptors derive from a man aged 18 to 30 with glioma.

This clone has just one count. This chain uses TRBV6-5 with TRBJ2-5, with D perhaps TRBD2 (6 bases). V was cut by 2 bases and J by 5 bases, with 9 bases left in between. The CDR3 covers 13 residues. The germline CDR1 and CDR2 sequences are MNHEY and SVGAGI. The CDR3 sequence: CASSYAGRETQYF. The CDR3 nucleotides are TGTGCCAGCAGTTACGCAGGGAGGGAGACCCAGTACTTC.

The chain uses TRBV7-2 and TRBJ2-7; D not resolved. The CDR3 extends over 11 amino acids. Germline assignment: CDR1 SGHTA and CDR2 FQGNSA. V dropped 5 bases and J dropped 0 bases, with 2 bases sitting between them. CDR3 sequence: CASSTSYEQYF. CDR3 in DNA: TGTGCCAGCAGCACCTCCTACGAGCAGTACTTC.

The chain uses TRBV5-6 and TRBJ2-3; D perhaps matches TRBD1 (7 bases). Germline values: CDR1 SGHDT, CDR2 YYEEEE. V was clipped by 0 bases and J by 6 bases, with 14 bases between them. There are 15 residues in the CDR3. The CDR3 here is CASSLEGQTRDTQYF. The CDR3 nucleotides read TGTGCCAGCAGCTTGGAGGGACAGACTAGGGATACGCAGTATTTT.

This chain uses TRBV25-1 with TRBJ2-1; D gene unclear. CDR3 length equals 14 residues. The germline gives CDR1 MGHDK, CDR2 SYGVNS. Trimming took off 1 base at V and 2 bases at J, with 6 bases between the two ends. The CDR3 loop reads CASSESSTYNEQFF. The DNA for the CDR3 is TGTGCCAGCAGTGAATCCTCTACCTACAATGAGCAGTTCTTC.

This clone has only a few counts. The chain carries TRBV13 and TRBJ1-1; no clear D. The length of the CDR3 is 13 residues. Germline lookup yields CDR1 PRHDT and CDR2 FYEKMQ (reference sequence). Trimming cost V 3 bases and J 4 bases, with 9 bases left between them. The DNA for the CDR3 is TGTGCCAGCAGCTTGCAGGAGCGCACTGAAGCTTTCTTT. Translated: CASSLQERTEAFF.

The rearrangement uses TRBV4-1 and TRBJ1-1, with D possibly being TRBD1 (5 bases). Germline-derived CDR1 and CDR2 are MGHRA and YSYEKL. V dropped 0 bases and J dropped 5 bases, with 13 bases sitting between them. The CDR3 is 15 residues long. The CDR3 protein is CASSQEGGRVTEAFF. The CDR3 coding sequence is TGCGCCAGCAGCCAAGAAGGTGGCAGGGTGACTGAAGCTTTCTTT.

This chain joins TRBV5-1 and TRBJ1-1; 7 bases line up with TRBD1. CDR3 length: 16 residues. V dropped 0 bases and J dropped 0; count of bases not matched to a gene: 5. The germline V gene encodes CDR1 SGHRS and CDR2 YFSETQ. The CDR3 here is CASSLGQGPMNTEAFF. DNA for the CDR3: TGCGCCAGCAGCTTGGGACAGGGCCCCATGAACACTGAAGCTTTCTTT.

A single count supports this clone. CDR3 in amino acids: CASSFWGRNTEAFF. Here the CDR3 DNA reads TGTGCCAGCAGTTTTTGGGGACGGAACACTGAAGCTTTCTTT. The chain is built from TRBV28 and TRBJ1-1; a weak D match, TRBD1 (5 bases). The CDR3 is 14 amino acids. V was pared by 3 bases and J by 1 base, with 9 bases between. The germline V gene has CDR1 MDHEN and CDR2 SYDVKM.

The V call is TRBV5-6, the J call TRBJ1-6, with a possible D match to TRBD1 (5 bases). CDR1 is SGHDT, CDR2 YYEEEE, per germline. The CDR3 is 17 amino acids. The V end lost 2 bases, the J end lost 4 bases, and 16 bases lay between the germline ends. CDR3 nucleotide sequence: TGTGCCAGCAGCTTTGCAACTTGGGGCAGTTATAATTCACCCCTCCACTTT. Its protein product is CASSFATWGSYNSPLHF. The whole variable domain, filled in from reference TRBV5-6 and TRBJ1-6, reads DAGVTQSPTHLIKTRGQQVTLRCSPKSGHDTVSWYQQALGQGPQFIFQYYEEEERQRGNFPDRFSGHQFPNYSSELNVNALLLGDSALYLCASSFATWGSYNSPLHFGNGTRLTVT.

The chain uses TRBV27 and TRBJ1-3, with D uncertain. CDR1 and CDR2 (germline): MNHEY, SMNVEV (reference sequence). This CDR3 spans 13 amino acids. V gave up 3 bases and J gave up 1 base, with 4 bases separating them. The chain's CDR3 is CASSFLSGNTIYF. Here the CDR3 DNA reads TGTGCCAGCAGTTTTCTGTCTGGAAACACCATATATTTT.

This clone was found a few times. The chain combines TRBV7-6 with TRBJ2-7; the D is unclear. The V end lost 2 bases, the J end lost 0 bases, and 11 bases lay between the germline ends. This CDR3 region has 15 residues. The germline V gene encodes CDR1 SGHVS and CDR2 FNYEAQ. The CDR3 is CASSLRPDSSYEQYF. The CDR3 DNA sequence: TGTGCCAGCAGCTTACGGCCGGATAGCTCCTACGAGCAGTACTTC.

In the case of this clone: The sample holds other DNA sequences that translate to the same CDR3. V and J are TRBV2 and TRBJ1-5; D gene ambiguous. Germline values: CDR1 SNHLY, CDR2 FYNNEI. V dropped 4 bases and J dropped 3 bases, with 10 bases sitting between them. The CDR3 sequence is 14 residues long. CDR3 nucleotides: TGTGCCAGCAGTGTTACAGATTTCAATCAGCCCCAGCATTTT. Translation: CASSVTDFNQPQHF.

The count of this clone is one. The genes are TRBV19 and TRBJ2-7; D remains ambiguous. The CDR3 extends over 13 amino acids. Per the germline V gene, CDR1 is LNHDA and CDR2 is SQIVND (reference sequence). Trimming removed 6 bases from V and 3 bases from J, with 12 bases in between. In DNA, the CDR3 is TGTGCCAGTAGGACCTTAGGCGGCTACGAGCAGTACTTC. It translates to CASRTLGGYEQYF.